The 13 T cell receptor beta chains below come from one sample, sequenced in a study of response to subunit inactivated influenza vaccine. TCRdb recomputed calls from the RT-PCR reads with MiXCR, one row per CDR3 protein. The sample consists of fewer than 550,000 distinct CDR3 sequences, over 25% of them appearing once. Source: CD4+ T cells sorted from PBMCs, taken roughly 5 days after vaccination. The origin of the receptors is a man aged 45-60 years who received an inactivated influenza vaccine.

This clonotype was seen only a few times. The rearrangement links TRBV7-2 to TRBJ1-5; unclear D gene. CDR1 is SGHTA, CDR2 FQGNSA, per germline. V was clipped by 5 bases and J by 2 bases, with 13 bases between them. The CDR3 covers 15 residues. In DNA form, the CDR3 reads TGTGCCAGCAGCCCCCGTGTCGGGGGCAATCAGCCCCAGCATTTT. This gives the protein CASSPRVGGNQPQHF. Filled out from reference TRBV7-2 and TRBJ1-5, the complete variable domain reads GAGVSQSPSNKVTEKGKDVELRCDPISGHTALYWYRQSLGQGLEFLIYFQGNSAPDKSGLPSDRFSAERTGGSVSTLTIQRTQQEDSAVYLCASSPRVGGNQPQHFGDGTRLSIL.

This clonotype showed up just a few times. The CDR3, as DNA: TGTGCCAGCAGCTTAGTACAGCTACCCTACGAGCAGTACTTC. Translating gives CASSLVQLPYEQYF. The chain joins TRBV7-9 to TRBJ2-7; D not certain. CDR3 size: 14 residues. From germline, CDR1 is SEHNR and CDR2 FQNEAQ (reference sequence). V lost 1 base, J lost 2 bases, and 9 bases lay in between.

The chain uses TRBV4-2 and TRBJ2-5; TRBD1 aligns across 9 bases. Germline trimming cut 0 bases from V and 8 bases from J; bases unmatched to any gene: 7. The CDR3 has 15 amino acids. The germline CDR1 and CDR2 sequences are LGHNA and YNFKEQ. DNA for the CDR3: TGTGCCAGCAGCCAAGAGGGACAGGGTAGGCGAACCCAGTACTTC. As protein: CASSQEGQGRRTQYF.

CDR3 loop: CASSVDWDMGEQYF. CDR3 DNA: TGTGCCAGCAGCGTAGACTGGGACATGGGCGAGCAGTACTTC. The chain carries TRBV9 and TRBJ2-7; maybe TRBD1 (6 bases). The V end was cut by 0 bases, the J end by 6 bases, with 13 bases between. The CDR3 extends over 14 amino acids. Germline values: CDR1 SGDLS, CDR2 YYNGEE.

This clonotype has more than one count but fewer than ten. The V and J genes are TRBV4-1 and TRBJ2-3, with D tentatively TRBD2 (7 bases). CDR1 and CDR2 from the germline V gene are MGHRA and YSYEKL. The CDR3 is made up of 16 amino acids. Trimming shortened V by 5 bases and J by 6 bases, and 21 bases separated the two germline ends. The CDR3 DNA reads TGCGCCAGCAGCTTTGCTAAGGCGGGGGCCGGGGATACGCAGTATTTT. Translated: CASSFAKAGAGDTQYF.

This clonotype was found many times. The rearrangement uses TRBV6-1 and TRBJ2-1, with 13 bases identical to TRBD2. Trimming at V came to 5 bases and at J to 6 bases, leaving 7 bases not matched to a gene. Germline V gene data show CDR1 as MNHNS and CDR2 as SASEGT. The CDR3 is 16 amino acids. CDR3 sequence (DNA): TGTGCCAGCAGTCGACTAGCGGGGGGCAGTAGCAATGAGCAGTTCTTC. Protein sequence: CASSRLAGGSSNEQFF.

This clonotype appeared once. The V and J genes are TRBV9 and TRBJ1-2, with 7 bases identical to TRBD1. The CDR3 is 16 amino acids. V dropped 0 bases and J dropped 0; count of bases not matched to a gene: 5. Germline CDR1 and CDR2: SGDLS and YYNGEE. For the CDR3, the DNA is TGTGCCAGCAGCGTAGGGCGTACAGGGGCTAACTATGGCTACACCTTC. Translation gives CASSVGRTGANYGYTF. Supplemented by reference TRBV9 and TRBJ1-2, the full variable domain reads DSGVTQTPKHLITATGQRVTLRCSPRSGDLSVYWYQQSLDQGLQFLIQYYNGEERAKGNILERFSAQQFPDLHSELNLSSLELGDSALYFCASSVGRTGANYGYTFGSGTRLTVV.

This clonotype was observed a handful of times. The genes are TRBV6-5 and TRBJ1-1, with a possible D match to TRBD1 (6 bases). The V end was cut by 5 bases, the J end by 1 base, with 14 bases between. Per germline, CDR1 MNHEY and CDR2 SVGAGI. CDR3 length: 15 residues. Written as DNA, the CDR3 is TGTGCCAGCAGTCTCTCGGGGGCAACGAACACTGAAGCTTTCTTT. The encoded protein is CASSLSGATNTEAFF.

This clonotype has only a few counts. Written as DNA, the CDR3 is TGTGCCAGCAGTTCGCCTTCCGGGACTAGTCCCTACGAGCAGTACTTC. Translation gives CASSSPSGTSPYEQYF. The chain has TRBV28 and TRBJ2-7; TRBD2 agrees at 8 bases. The CDR3 loop spans 16 amino acids. With 4 bases clipped from V and 2 bases from J, the junction kept 10 bases outside the gene matches. CDR1 and CDR2 from the germline V gene are MDHEN and SYDVKM.

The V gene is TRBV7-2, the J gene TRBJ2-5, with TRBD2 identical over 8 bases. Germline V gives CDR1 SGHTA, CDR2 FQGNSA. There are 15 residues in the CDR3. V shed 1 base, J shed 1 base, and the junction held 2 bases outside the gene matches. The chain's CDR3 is CASSLGRGAQETQYF. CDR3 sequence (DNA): TGTGCCAGCAGCTTAGGGCGGGGGGCCCAAGAGACCCAGTACTTC.

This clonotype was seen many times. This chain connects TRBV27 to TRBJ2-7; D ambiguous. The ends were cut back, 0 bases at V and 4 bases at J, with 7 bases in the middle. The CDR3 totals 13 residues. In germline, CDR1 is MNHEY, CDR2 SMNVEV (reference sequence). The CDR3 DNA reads TGTGCCAGCAGTTTATCCCCACATTACGAGCAGTACTTC. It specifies CASSLSPHYEQYF.

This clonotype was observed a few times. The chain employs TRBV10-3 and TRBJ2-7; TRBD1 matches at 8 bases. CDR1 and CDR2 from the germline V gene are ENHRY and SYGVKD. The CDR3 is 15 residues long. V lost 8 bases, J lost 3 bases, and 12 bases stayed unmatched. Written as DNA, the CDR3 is TGTGCCATCGGGACAGACAGGGGATTTTTCTACGAGCAGTACTTC. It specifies CAIGTDRGFFYEQYF.

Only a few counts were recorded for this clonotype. This chain's CDR3 is CASRIQGPTDTQYF. Here the CDR3 DNA reads TGTGCCAGCAGGATACAGGGGCCCACAGATACGCAGTATTTT. The chain employs TRBV6-1 and TRBJ2-3; TRBD1 matches 7 bases. Germline assignment: CDR1 MNHNS and CDR2 SASEGT. The junction had 5 bases not matched to a gene; V was cut back by 6 bases and J by 2 bases. CDR3 length equals 14 residues.